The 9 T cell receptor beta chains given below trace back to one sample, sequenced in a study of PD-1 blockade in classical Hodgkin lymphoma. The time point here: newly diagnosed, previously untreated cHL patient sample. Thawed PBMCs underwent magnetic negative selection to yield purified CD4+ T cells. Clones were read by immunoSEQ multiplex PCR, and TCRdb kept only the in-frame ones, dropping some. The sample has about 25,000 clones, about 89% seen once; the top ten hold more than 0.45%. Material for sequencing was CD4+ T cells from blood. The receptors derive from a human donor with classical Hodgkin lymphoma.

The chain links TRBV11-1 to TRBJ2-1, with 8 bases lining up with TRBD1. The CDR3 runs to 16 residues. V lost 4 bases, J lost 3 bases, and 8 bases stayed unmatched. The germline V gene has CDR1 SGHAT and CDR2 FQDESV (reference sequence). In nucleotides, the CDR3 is TGTGCCAGCAGCTCGAGACAGGGGCATAGCTACAATGAGCAGTTCTTC. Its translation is CASSSRQGHSYNEQFF.

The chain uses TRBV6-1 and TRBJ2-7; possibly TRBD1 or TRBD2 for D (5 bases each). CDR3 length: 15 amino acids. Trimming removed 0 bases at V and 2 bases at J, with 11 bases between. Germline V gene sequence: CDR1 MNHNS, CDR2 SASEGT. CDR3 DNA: TGTGCCAGCAGTGAAGCCCCGGGACGAACCTACGAGCAGTACTTC. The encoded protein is CASSEAPGRTYEQYF.

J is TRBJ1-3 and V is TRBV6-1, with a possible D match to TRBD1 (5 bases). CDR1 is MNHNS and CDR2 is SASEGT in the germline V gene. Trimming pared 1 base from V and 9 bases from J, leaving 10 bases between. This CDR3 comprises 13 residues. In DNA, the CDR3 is TGTGCCAGCAGTGAAGGGACACGGAGCACCATATATTTT. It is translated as CASSEGTRSTIYF.

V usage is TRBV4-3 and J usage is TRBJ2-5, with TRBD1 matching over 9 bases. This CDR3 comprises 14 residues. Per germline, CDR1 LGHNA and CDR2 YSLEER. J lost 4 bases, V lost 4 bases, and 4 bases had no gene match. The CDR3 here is CASSLQTGGETQYF. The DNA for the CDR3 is TGCGCCAGCAGCCTGCAGACAGGGGGAGAGACCCAGTACTTC.

CDR3 loop: CASSQQTGGNTIYF. In nucleotides, the CDR3 is TGCGCCAGCAGCCAACAGACAGGGGGAAACACCATATATTTT. The V gene is TRBV4-1, the J gene TRBJ1-3, with 7 positions matching TRBD1. CDR3 length: 14 amino acids. V dropped 2 bases and J dropped 4; count of bases not matched to a gene: 2. CDR1 is MGHRA, CDR2 YSYEKL, per germline.

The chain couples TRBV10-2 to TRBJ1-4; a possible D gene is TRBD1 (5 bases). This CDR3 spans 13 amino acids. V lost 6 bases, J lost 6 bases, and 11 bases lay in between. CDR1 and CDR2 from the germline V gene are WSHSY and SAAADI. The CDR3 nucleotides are TGCGCCAGCAGCCGACAGCGTGATGAAAAACTGTTTTTT. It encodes CASSRQRDEKLFF.

The CDR3 DNA sequence: TGCGCCAGCAGCCAAGGTCCCCGACTAGGTGGCTCCTACGAGCAGTACTTC. Amino acid sequence: CASSQGPRLGGSYEQYF. The V gene is TRBV4-1, the J gene TRBJ2-7, with D tentatively TRBD2 (6 bases). From germline, CDR1 is MGHRA and CDR2 YSYEKL. This CDR3 comprises 17 residues. The V and J ends lost 1 base and 0 bases respectively, with 16 bases between them.

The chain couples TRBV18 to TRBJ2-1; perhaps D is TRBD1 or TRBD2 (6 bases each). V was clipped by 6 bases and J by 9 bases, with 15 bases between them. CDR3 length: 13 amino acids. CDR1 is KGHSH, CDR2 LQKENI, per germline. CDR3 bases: TGTGCCAGCTCCCCAAAGGGGGGTGGTGAGCAGTTCTTC. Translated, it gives CASSPKGGGEQFF.

This chain's CDR3 is CASSSPAGGFGSNQPQHF. For the CDR3, the DNA is TGTGCCAGTAGTAGCCCAGCAGGGGGATTTGGTAGCAATCAGCCCCAGCATTTT. J is TRBJ1-5 and V is TRBV19; 7 nucleotides match TRBD1. With 4 bases clipped from V and 0 bases from J, the junction kept 12 bases outside the gene matches. CDR1 is LNHDA and CDR2 is SQIVND in the germline V gene (reference sequence). The CDR3 loop spans 18 amino acids.